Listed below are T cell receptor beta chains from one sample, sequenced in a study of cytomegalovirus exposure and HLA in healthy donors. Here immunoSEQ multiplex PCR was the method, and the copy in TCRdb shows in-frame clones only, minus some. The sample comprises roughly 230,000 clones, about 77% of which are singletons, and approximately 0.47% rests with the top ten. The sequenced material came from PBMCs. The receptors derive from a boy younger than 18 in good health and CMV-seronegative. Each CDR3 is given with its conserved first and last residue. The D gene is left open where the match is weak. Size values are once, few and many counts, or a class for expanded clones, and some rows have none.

CDR3 DNA: TGTGCCATCAGTGAGTCGGGGGGTCAGCCCCAGCATTTT
CDR3 protein: CAISESGGQPQHF
CDR3 length: 13
J gene: TRBJ1-5
clone size: .
D gene: .
V gene: TRBV10-3

CDR3 DNA: TGTGCCAGCAGCTCCCCGGGACAGGGGGCCACTGAAGCTTTCTTT
CDR3 protein: CASSSPGQGATEAFF
CDR3 length: 15
J gene: TRBJ1-1
clone size: few
D gene: TRBD1
V gene: TRBV7-9

CDR3 DNA: TGTGCCAGCAGCAAAGGGAGGGTCGGGGGCTACGAGCAGTACTTC
CDR3 protein: CASSKGRVGGYEQYF
CDR3 length: 15
J gene: TRBJ2-7
clone size: .
D gene: .
V gene: TRBV21-1

CDR3 DNA: TGTGCCAGCTCACCCCCGGTTGCAGGGATGAACAATGAGCAGTTCTTC
CDR3 protein: CASSPPVAGMNNEQFF
CDR3 length: 16
J gene: TRBJ2-1
clone size: .
D gene: .
V gene: TRBV18

CDR3 DNA: TGTGCCAGCAGTGCCACTAGCGGGTACTACGGGGAGCTGTTTTTT
CDR3 protein: CASSATSGYYGELFF
CDR3 length: 15
J gene: TRBJ2-2
clone size: once
D gene: TRBD2
V gene: TRBV25-1

CDR3 DNA: TGTGCCAGCAGTGTCTCCGGGACAGCAAGCTACCAAGAGACCCAGTACTTC
CDR3 protein: CASSVSGTASYQETQYF
CDR3 length: 17
J gene: TRBJ2-5
clone size: .
D gene: TRBD1
V gene: TRBV11-3

CDR3 DNA: TGTGCCAGCAGTGAAGGCAGGGTAAATGGATACGAGCAGTACTTC
CDR3 protein: CASSEGRVNGYEQYF
CDR3 length: 15
J gene: TRBJ2-7
clone size: .
D gene: .
V gene: TRBV6-1

CDR3 DNA: TGTGCCAGCAGCTCCGTTGACTGGAGCTCCTACGAGCAGTACTTC
CDR3 protein: CASSSVDWSSYEQYF
CDR3 length: 15
J gene: TRBJ2-7
clone size: .
D gene: .
V gene: TRBV5-5

CDR3 DNA: TGTGCCAGCAGCGCCGGGGGAGGGACAGGGACGTACGAGCAGTACTTC
CDR3 protein: CASSAGGGTGTYEQYF
CDR3 length: 16
J gene: TRBJ2-7
clone size: .
D gene: TRBD1
V gene: TRBV7-6

CDR3 DNA: TGCGCCAGCAGCGAGGAAACGGGGGGTGGTTTTCTGAACACTGAAGCTTTCTTT
CDR3 protein: CASSEETGGGFLNTEAFF
CDR3 length: 18
J gene: TRBJ1-1
clone size: .
D gene: .
V gene: TRBV5-1

CDR3 DNA: TGTGCCAGCAGTGAGGGGTGGCCTCGAACAGGGCATATCTACGAGCAGTTCTTC
CDR3 protein: CASSEGWPRTGHIYEQFF
CDR3 length: 18
J gene: TRBJ2-1
clone size: .
D gene: .
V gene: TRBV2

CDR3 DNA: TGTGCCAGCAGTGGCGCCCCCCGGGACTATGGCTACACCTTC
CDR3 protein: CASSGAPRDYGYTF
CDR3 length: 14
J gene: TRBJ1-2
clone size: .
D gene: .
V gene: TRBV27

CDR3 DNA: TGTGCCAGCAGCCTCATTGGGGGCAGAAGCACTTCACCCCTCCACTTT
CDR3 protein: CASSLIGGRSTSPLHF
CDR3 length: 16
J gene: TRBJ1-6
clone size: few
D gene: .
V gene: TRBV5-6

CDR3 DNA: TGTGCCAGCACTCCGCCCGGACTAGCGGGGATGGGTGAGCAGTTCTTC
CDR3 protein: CASTPPGLAGMGEQFF
CDR3 length: 16
J gene: TRBJ2-1
clone size: .
D gene: TRBD2
V gene: TRBV2

CDR3 DNA: TGTGCCAGCAGTTACGGCCGGGGGAACACTGAAGCTTTCTTT
CDR3 protein: CASSYGRGNTEAFF
CDR3 length: 14
J gene: TRBJ1-1
clone size: .
D gene: .
V gene: TRBV6-6

CDR3 DNA: TGTGCCAGCAGCTCGCCTCCGGGGTGGGCCCGAGGGAATGAGCAGTTCTTC
CDR3 protein: CASSSPPGWARGNEQFF
CDR3 length: 17
J gene: TRBJ2-1
clone size: .
D gene: .
V gene: TRBV13

CDR3 DNA: TGTGCCAGCAGCTTAGATCTTGGGGGCTACCGCTACAATGAGCAGTTCTTC
CDR3 protein: CASSLDLGGYRYNEQFF
CDR3 length: 17
J gene: TRBJ2-1
clone size: .
D gene: .
V gene: TRBV11-3

CDR3 DNA: TGTGCCAGCAGCTGGGGACAGGCCTACGAGCAGTACTTC
CDR3 protein: CASSWGQAYEQYF
CDR3 length: 13
J gene: TRBJ2-7
clone size: .
D gene: TRBD1
V gene: TRBV7-9

CDR3 DNA: TGTGCCAGAAGCCCGGGGGACAGGGGCTTCCACGAGCAGTACTTC
CDR3 protein: CARSPGDRGFHEQYF
CDR3 length: 15
J gene: TRBJ2-7
clone size: .
D gene: TRBD1
V gene: TRBV5-3

CDR3 DNA: TGTGCCTGGAGTGTTGCGGGACAGGTCCGCTACACCTTC
CDR3 protein: CAWSVAGQVRYTF
CDR3 length: 13
J gene: TRBJ1-2
clone size: .
D gene: TRBD1
V gene: TRBV30

CDR3 DNA: TGTGCCAGCAGCTTGTTCATGAACACTGAAGCTTTCTTT
CDR3 protein: CASSLFMNTEAFF
CDR3 length: 13
J gene: TRBJ1-1
clone size: .
D gene: .
V gene: TRBV5-4

CDR3 DNA: TGTGCCAGCAGCTCCATGGAGAATGAAAAACTGTTTTTT
CDR3 protein: CASSSMENEKLFF
CDR3 length: 13
J gene: TRBJ1-4
clone size: once
D gene: .
V gene: TRBV11-2

CDR3 DNA: TGTGCCAGCAGCGGAGGGATGGGTCTAGGGAGTGAAAAACTGTTTTTT
CDR3 protein: CASSGGMGLGSEKLFF
CDR3 length: 16
J gene: TRBJ1-4
clone size: .
D gene: .
V gene: TRBV13

CDR3 DNA: TGCGCCAGCATCCTCCAACGGAGCTCCTACAATGAGCAGTTCTTC
CDR3 protein: CASILQRSSYNEQFF
CDR3 length: 15
J gene: TRBJ2-1
clone size: .
D gene: .
V gene: TRBV10-2

CDR3 DNA: TGTGCCGCCAGCACCCTTGACAGCTATGGCTACACCTTC
CDR3 protein: CAASTLDSYGYTF
CDR3 length: 13
J gene: TRBJ1-2
clone size: .
D gene: .
V gene: TRBV15

CDR3 DNA: TGCAGCGTTGAAGTTTCGGCAGGGGCTGAAGCTTTCTTT
CDR3 protein: CSVEVSAGAEAFF
CDR3 length: 13
J gene: TRBJ1-1
clone size: .
D gene: .
V gene: TRBV29-1

CDR3 DNA: TGTGCCAGCACCGCGACTAGCGGGCGGGAGACCCAGTACTTC
CDR3 protein: CASTATSGRETQYF
CDR3 length: 14
J gene: TRBJ2-5
clone size: .
D gene: TRBD2
V gene: TRBV2

CDR3 DNA: TGTGCCAGCAGCTCTACAGGGGGTCGAGTCTATGGCTACACCTTC
CDR3 protein: CASSSTGGRVYGYTF
CDR3 length: 15
J gene: TRBJ1-2
clone size: .
D gene: TRBD1
V gene: TRBV7-8

CDR3 DNA: TGTGCCAGCAGTCCACAAAACACCGGGGAGCTGTTTTTT
CDR3 protein: CASSPQNTGELFF
CDR3 length: 13
J gene: TRBJ2-2
clone size: .
D gene: .
V gene: TRBV27

CDR3 DNA: TGCGCCAGCAGCTTTAGCGGGGGCGGGACCGGGGAGCTGTTTTTT
CDR3 protein: CASSFSGGGTGELFF
CDR3 length: 15
J gene: TRBJ2-2
clone size: .
D gene: TRBD2
V gene: TRBV5-1

CDR3 DNA: TGTGCCATCAGTGACGGCCCAGGACACTCCTACAATGAGCAGTTCTTC
CDR3 protein: CAISDGPGHSYNEQFF
CDR3 length: 16
J gene: TRBJ2-1
clone size: .
D gene: .
V gene: TRBV10-3

CDR3 DNA: TGTGCCAGCAGCTCACCGCCCGCGGGACAGGGAAAAGCTTTCTTT
CDR3 protein: CASSSPPAGQGKAFF
CDR3 length: 15
J gene: TRBJ1-1
clone size: .
D gene: TRBD1
V gene: TRBV5-4

CDR3 DNA: TGTGCCAGCAGCCAGCCAGACAGGGAGAATTCACCCCTCCACTTT
CDR3 protein: CASSQPDRENSPLHF
CDR3 length: 15
J gene: TRBJ1-6
clone size: .
D gene: TRBD1
V gene: TRBV4-2

CDR3 DNA: TGTGCCACCAGCGCCCGGACAGGCTCTGGGGCCAACGTCCTGACTTTC
CDR3 protein: CATSARTGSGANVLTF
CDR3 length: 16
J gene: TRBJ2-6
clone size: few
D gene: TRBD1
V gene: TRBV15

CDR3 DNA: TGTGCCAGCAGCCCTGGACAGGGGGCATTCCAAGAGACCCAGTACTTC
CDR3 protein: CASSPGQGAFQETQYF
CDR3 length: 16
J gene: TRBJ2-5
clone size: .
D gene: TRBD1
V gene: TRBV11-2

CDR3 DNA: TGTGCCAGCAGTGAAGTCCTCCAGGGGCTTAATGAAAAACTGTTTTTT
CDR3 protein: CASSEVLQGLNEKLFF
CDR3 length: 16
J gene: TRBJ1-4
clone size: .
D gene: .
V gene: TRBV6-1

CDR3 DNA: TGTGCCAGCAGCCCGCTTACTAGCTACAATGAGCAGTTCTTC
CDR3 protein: CASSPLTSYNEQFF
CDR3 length: 14
J gene: TRBJ2-1
clone size: .
D gene: .
V gene: TRBV9

CDR3 DNA: TGTGCCAGCAAAATTGGGACAGAGAACACCGGGGAGCTGTTTTTT
CDR3 protein: CASKIGTENTGELFF
CDR3 length: 15
J gene: TRBJ2-2
clone size: .
D gene: TRBD1
V gene: TRBV7-9

CDR3 DNA: TGTGCCAGCAGCGTCGGGGGGGGTTCCGGGGGGCAGTACTTC
CDR3 protein: CASSVGGGSGGQYF
CDR3 length: 14
J gene: TRBJ2-7
clone size: .
D gene: TRBD2
V gene: TRBV6-5

CDR3 DNA: TGTGCCAGCAGCTCATGGGGAGGATCCTATGGCTACACCTTC
CDR3 protein: CASSSWGGSYGYTF
CDR3 length: 14
J gene: TRBJ1-2
clone size: few
D gene: .
V gene: TRBV7-9

CDR3 DNA: TGTGCCAGCAGCTTACTGCGGTTTCGGGAGGGAGCTTTCTTT
CDR3 protein: CASSLLRFREGAFF
CDR3 length: 14
J gene: TRBJ1-1
clone size: .
D gene: .
V gene: TRBV7-8

CDR3 DNA: TGTGCCAGCAGCTACGGACAGGGAACCGCCTACGAGCAGTACTTC
CDR3 protein: CASSYGQGTAYEQYF
CDR3 length: 15
J gene: TRBJ2-7
clone size: few
D gene: TRBD1
V gene: TRBV5-4

CDR3 DNA: TGTGCCAGCAGCCTGGGGGCCTTACCGTCCAGTGAGCAGTTCTTC
CDR3 protein: CASSLGALPSSEQFF
CDR3 length: 15
J gene: TRBJ2-1
clone size: few
D gene: .
V gene: TRBV5-5

CDR3 DNA: TGTGCCACCAGCAGAGGTGGGGGCCCCGTTATAGCCTACGAGCAGTACTTC
CDR3 protein: CATSRGGGPVIAYEQYF
CDR3 length: 17
J gene: TRBJ2-7
clone size: .
D gene: .
V gene: TRBV15

CDR3 DNA: TGTGCCAGCAGCTTGTGGGGGGTCGATGGCTACACCTTC
CDR3 protein: CASSLWGVDGYTF
CDR3 length: 13
J gene: TRBJ1-2
clone size: .
D gene: .
V gene: TRBV5-6

CDR3 DNA: TGTGCCAGCAGCTTAGGGACTAGCGGGGGGCTTCACACCGGGGAGCTGTTTTTT
CDR3 protein: CASSLGTSGGLHTGELFF
CDR3 length: 18
J gene: TRBJ2-2
clone size: .
D gene: TRBD2
V gene: TRBV9

CDR3 DNA: TGTGCCAGCAGCCAGGGTTTCGGCGGAAACACCATATATTTT
CDR3 protein: CASSQGFGGNTIYF
CDR3 length: 14
J gene: TRBJ1-3
clone size: .
D gene: .
V gene: TRBV7-2

CDR3 DNA: TGCAGGGGCAGCAGGAACACTGAAGCTTTCTTT
CDR3 protein: CRGSRNTEAFF
CDR3 length: 11
J gene: TRBJ1-1
clone size: few
D gene: .
V gene: TRBV20-1

CDR3 DNA: TGTGCCAGTAAACCCTCTCCCGGAAAGGGGGACGAGCAGTACTTC
CDR3 protein: CASKPSPGKGDEQYF
CDR3 length: 15
J gene: TRBJ2-7
clone size: .
D gene: .
V gene: TRBV19

CDR3 DNA: TGTGCCAGCCTTCGTAGGGTCACAGGGAACACTGAAGCTTTCTTT
CDR3 protein: CASLRRVTGNTEAFF
CDR3 length: 15
J gene: TRBJ1-1
clone size: .
D gene: .
V gene: TRBV16

CDR3 DNA: TGTGCCTGGAGCGGGGTTGGGGAAAAAACTAACTATGGCTACACCTTC
CDR3 protein: CAWSGVGEKTNYGYTF
CDR3 length: 16
J gene: TRBJ1-2
clone size: .
D gene: .
V gene: TRBV30

CDR3 DNA: TGTGCCAGCAGCTTGGGGACTAGCGGGAGAGGGAGTGAGCAGTTCTTC
CDR3 protein: CASSLGTSGRGSEQFF
CDR3 length: 16
J gene: TRBJ2-1
clone size: .
D gene: TRBD2
V gene: TRBV7-7

CDR3 DNA: TGCGCCAGCAGCTTAGGCCAGGGGGCCGGGGAGCTGTTTTTT
CDR3 protein: CASSLGQGAGELFF
CDR3 length: 14
J gene: TRBJ2-2
clone size: .
D gene: TRBD1
V gene: TRBV5-1

CDR3 DNA: TGTGCAGTTGAGGGATTGAACACTGAAGCTTTCTTT
CDR3 protein: CAVEGLNTEAFF
CDR3 length: 12
J gene: TRBJ1-1
clone size: .
D gene: .
V gene: TRBV10-3

CDR3 DNA: TGCGCCAGCAGCTCAACCGGGACAGCGTCTATGGGCTACACCTTC
CDR3 protein: CASSSTGTASMGYTF
CDR3 length: 15
J gene: TRBJ1-2
clone size: .
D gene: TRBD1
V gene: TRBV5-1

CDR3 DNA: TGTGCCAGCAGCAAAGAAGAGGGCCTCTGGTACGAGCAGTACTTC
CDR3 protein: CASSKEEGLWYEQYF
CDR3 length: 15
J gene: TRBJ2-7
clone size: .
D gene: .
V gene: TRBV21-1